The subject of this entry is one TCR beta chain. Its antigen is undetermined. The CDR3 is 15 amino acids. The junction had 9 bases not matched to a gene; V was cut back by 4 bases and J by 4 bases. The germline V gene encodes CDR1 SGHRS and CDR2 YFSETQ. The entry originates in a study of beta chain features in type 1 diabetes. Findings of the study overall: TCRB CDR3s were moderately but significantly shorter in Type 1 diabetes patients in all four CD4+ subsets. Individuals with type 1 diabetes displayed fewer insertions and more deletions at VDJ junctions.

The authors reverse transcribed all of the isolated RNA, so sequencing captured expressed TCRB transcripts. Data came from immunoSEQ multiplex PCR; TCRdb stores just in-frame clones and leaves some out. The sample carries about 660,000 clones, over 12% recorded once. What was sequenced was naive CD4+ T cells from blood. The chain recombines TRBV5-1 with TRBJ1-2, with 8 positions matching TRBD1. The clonotype originates from a man in his late teens or twenties with type 1 diabetes. The CDR3 here is CASSAGQGGVYGYTF. CDR3 bases: TGCGCCAGCAGCGCAGGACAGGGTGGGGTCTATGGCTACACCTTC.